The 9 T cell receptor beta chains given below trace back to one sample, sequenced in a study of T cell repertoires in ileal Crohn's disease. The assay was immunoSEQ multiplex PCR, and TCRdb's table has in-frame clones only and misses some. The table records approximately 11,000 clones, around 77% of them present only once. Source material: ileal tissue. These receptor sequences come from an adult with Crohn's disease.

J is TRBJ2-3 and V is TRBV12-5; no clear D. CDR3 length equals 12 residues. CDR1 is LGHNT, CDR2 FRNRAP, per germline. Trimming removed 3 bases at V and 1 base at J, with 2 bases between. In DNA, the CDR3 is TGTGCTAGTGGTTTCGGCACAGATACGCAGTATTTT. Protein: CASGFGTDTQYF.

The chain employs TRBV25-1 and TRBJ2-5, with D hard to call. The CDR3 has 11 residues. Trimming removed 4 bases from V and 4 bases from J, with 4 bases in between. Germline lookup yields CDR1 MGHDK and CDR2 SYGVNS. CDR3 sequence reads: CASSVSETQYF. Written as DNA, the CDR3 is TGTGCCAGCAGTGTATCAGAGACCCAGTACTTC. The variable domain in full, with the rest retrieved from reference TRBV25-1 and TRBJ2-5, is EADIYQTPRYLVIGTGKKITLECSQTMGHDKMYWYQQDPGMELHLIHYSYGVNSTEKGDLSSESTVSRIRTEHFPLTLESARPSHTSQYLCASSVSETQYFGPGTRLLVL.

The V call is TRBV10-3, the J call TRBJ2-2; 8 bases are shared with TRBD1. The V gene's germline CDR1 is ENHRY and CDR2 SYGVKD. Losses at the gene ends were 6 bases for V and 1 base for J; bases not matched to a gene: 7. This CDR3 has 16 amino acids. The CDR3 is CAISSGQGGNTGELFF. CDR3 coding DNA: TGTGCCATCAGCTCCGGACAGGGTGGGAACACCGGGGAGCTGTTTTTT.

The CDR3 DNA follows: TGTGCCAGCAGCTTGGAGACAGGGATCTACGAGCAGTACTTC. Translated: CASSLETGIYEQYF. This chain connects TRBV5-4 to TRBJ2-5, with TRBD1 identical over 7 bases. Judging by the DNA end, TRBJ2-7 fits better; the J call may be wrong. This CDR3 spans 14 amino acids. Per germline, CDR1 SGHNT and CDR2 YYREEE (reference sequence).

CDR3: CASSIPAGLSNSPLHF. The CDR3 DNA sequence: TGTGCCAGTAGTATCCCCGCAGGACTTAGCAATTCACCCCTCCACTTT. The chain employs TRBV19 and TRBJ1-6; no reliable D call. Germline CDR1 and CDR2: LNHDA and SQIVND (reference sequence). This CDR3 has 16 amino acids. V gave up 3 bases and J gave up 7 bases, with 16 bases separating them.

The V call is TRBV6-5, the J call TRBJ2-6; 7 bases align to TRBD2. Germline lookup yields CDR1 MNHEY and CDR2 SVGAGI. The J segment lost 1 base and the V segment lost 5 bases, leaving 2 bases of the junction unmatched. CDR3 length equals 15 residues. Here the CDR3 DNA reads TGTGCCAGCAGTAGGACTAGGTCTGGGGCCAACGTCCTGACTTTC. Amino acid sequence: CASSRTRSGANVLTF.

This clone came up a few times. The V and J genes are TRBV10-2 and TRBJ2-5, with 11 positions matching TRBD2. There are 15 residues in the CDR3. Germline V gene lookup returns CDR1 WSHSY and CDR2 SAAADI. V lost 2 bases and J lost 5; bases outside the gene matches: 4. CDR3 loop: CASSEGLAGGETQYF. Written as DNA, the CDR3 is TGCGCCAGCAGTGAGGGACTAGCGGGCGGGGAGACCCAGTACTTC.

This clone was seen once. V is TRBV6-6 and J is TRBJ2-3; 7 bases fit TRBD2. This CDR3 is built from 14 residues. Trimming at V came to 8 bases and at J to 2 bases, leaving 7 bases not matched to a gene. CDR1 and CDR2 from the germline V gene are MNHNY and SVGAGI (reference sequence). The CDR3 reads CASLSGTFTDTQYF. CDR3 nucleotides: TGTGCCAGCTTGAGCGGGACCTTCACAGATACGCAGTATTTT.

The chain links TRBV6-5 to TRBJ2-7, with 8 bases that match TRBD2. CDR3 length: 12 residues. V lost 10 bases and J lost 3; bases outside the gene matches: 5. Looked up from germline, CDR1 is MNHEY and CDR2 is SVGAGI. CDR3 coding DNA: TGTGCCACTACTCGGGGGGGCTACGAGCAGTACTTC. It encodes CATTRGGYEQYF.